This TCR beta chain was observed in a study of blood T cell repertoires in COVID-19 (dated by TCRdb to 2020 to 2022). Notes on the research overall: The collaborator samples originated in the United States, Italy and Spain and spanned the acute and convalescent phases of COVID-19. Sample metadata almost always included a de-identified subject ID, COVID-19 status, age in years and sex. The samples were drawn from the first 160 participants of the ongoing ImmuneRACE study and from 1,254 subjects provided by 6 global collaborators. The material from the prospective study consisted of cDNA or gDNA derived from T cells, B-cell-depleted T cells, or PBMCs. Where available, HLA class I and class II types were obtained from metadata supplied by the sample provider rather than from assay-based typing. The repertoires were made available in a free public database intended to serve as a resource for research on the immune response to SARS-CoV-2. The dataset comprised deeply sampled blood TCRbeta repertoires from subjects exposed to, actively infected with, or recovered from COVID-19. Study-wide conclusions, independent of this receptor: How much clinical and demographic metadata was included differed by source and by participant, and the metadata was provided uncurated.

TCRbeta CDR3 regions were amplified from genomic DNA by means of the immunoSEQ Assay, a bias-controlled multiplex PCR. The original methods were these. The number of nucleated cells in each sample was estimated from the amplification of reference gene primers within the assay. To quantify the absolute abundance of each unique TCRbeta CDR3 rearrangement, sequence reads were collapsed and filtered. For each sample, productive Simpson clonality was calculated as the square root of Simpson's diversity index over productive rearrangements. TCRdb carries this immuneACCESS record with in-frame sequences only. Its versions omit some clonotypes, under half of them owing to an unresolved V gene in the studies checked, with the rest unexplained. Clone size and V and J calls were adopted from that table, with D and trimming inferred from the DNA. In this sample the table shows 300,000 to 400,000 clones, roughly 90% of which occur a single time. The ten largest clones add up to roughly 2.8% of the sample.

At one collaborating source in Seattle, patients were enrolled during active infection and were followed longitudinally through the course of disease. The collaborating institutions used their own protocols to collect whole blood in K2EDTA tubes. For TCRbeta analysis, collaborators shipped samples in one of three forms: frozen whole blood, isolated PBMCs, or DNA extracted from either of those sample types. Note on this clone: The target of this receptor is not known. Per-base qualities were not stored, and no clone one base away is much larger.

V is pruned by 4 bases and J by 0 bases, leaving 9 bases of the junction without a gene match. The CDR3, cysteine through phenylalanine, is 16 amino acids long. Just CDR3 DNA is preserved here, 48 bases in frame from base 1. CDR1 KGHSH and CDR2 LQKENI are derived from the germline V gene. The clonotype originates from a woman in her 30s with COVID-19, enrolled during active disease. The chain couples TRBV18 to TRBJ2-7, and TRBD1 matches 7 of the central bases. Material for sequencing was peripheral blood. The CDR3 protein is CASSRDRASSSYEQYF. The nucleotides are TGTGCCAGCTCACGTGACAGGGCCTCTAGCTCCTACGAGCAGTACTTC.